Below are 32 T cell receptor beta chains sequenced from a single sample in a study of blood T cell repertoires in COVID-19. This table comes from immunoSEQ multiplex PCR, and its TCRdb copy is limited to in-frame clones, with some not included. The table includes about 110,000 clones, roughly 84% detected once. Specimen: peripheral blood. Receptors were obtained from a man aged 35 to 55 with acute or convalescent COVID-19.

Here the CDR3 reads CASSQAEGQENSPLHF. The CDR3 bases are TGTGCCAGCAGCCAAGCGGAGGGACAGGAGAATTCACCCCTCCACTTT. The chain uses TRBV4-2 and TRBJ1-6; 8 bases fit TRBD1. Losses at the gene ends were 1 base for V and 7 bases for J; bases not matched to a gene: 6. CDR3 length equals 16 residues. The germline V gene has CDR1 LGHNA and CDR2 YNFKEQ.

The rearrangement joins TRBV4-2 to TRBJ1-2; 7 positions match TRBD1. The junction had 17 bases not matched to a gene; V was cut back by 0 bases and J by 4 bases. There are 19 residues in the CDR3. Germline-derived CDR1 and CDR2 are LGHNA and YNFKEQ. DNA for the CDR3: TGTGCCAGCAGCCAAGATCAGTGGGGAAGTCGACAGGGTGGCTATGGCTACACCTTC. Protein sequence: CASSQDQWGSRQGGYGYTF.

This chain joins TRBV30 and TRBJ1-5, with a tentative D call TRBD1 (5 bases). This CDR3 is built from 14 residues. V lost 2 bases and J 0 bases, leaving 8 bases between the germline ends. The germline V gene has CDR1 GTSNPN and CDR2 SVGIG (reference sequence). The CDR3 here is CAWSRGNSNQPQHF. The CDR3 coding sequence is TGTGCCTGGAGTCGGGGGAATAGCAATCAGCCCCAGCATTTT.

The chain links TRBV30 to TRBJ1-1; the D is unclear. This CDR3 is 13 amino acids long. The germline V and J ends were trimmed by 5 bases and 3 bases, with 13 bases remaining between them. Looked up from germline, CDR1 is GTSNPN and CDR2 is SVGIG (reference sequence). The CDR3 region has the DNA TGTGCCTGGCAAAAAGGGAGGGACACTGAAGCTTTCTTT. The encoded protein is CAWQKGRDTEAFF.

The V call is TRBV19, the J call TRBJ1-1, with a weak D call TRBD1 (6 bases). The CDR3 runs 13 residues. The V end was cut by 6 bases, the J end by 3 bases, with 11 bases between. CDR1 LNHDA and CDR2 SQIVND come from the germline V gene (reference sequence). The CDR3 DNA reads as TGTGCCAGTAGCCCCAGGGGAGACACTGAAGCTTTCTTT. Amino acid sequence: CASSPRGDTEAFF.

The rearrangement joins TRBV2 to TRBJ2-7, with 7 bases that match TRBD1. Trimming cost V 7 bases and J 0 bases; bases outside gene matches: 9. Germline CDR1 reads SNHLY; CDR2 reads FYNNEI. This CDR3 is 15 amino acids long. Here the CDR3 DNA reads TGTGCCAGCAACCACCGGGACAGTAGCTCCTACGAGCAGTACTTC. It encodes CASNHRDSSSYEQYF.

This clone was seen more than once but under ten times. The gene calls are TRBV11-3 and TRBJ2-3; weak D call: TRBD2 (6 bases). The CDR3 sequence is 18 residues long. The germline gives CDR1 SGHNT, CDR2 YENEEA. Trimming pared 5 bases from V and 0 bases from J, leaving 21 bases between. The CDR3 is CASSRGGVAGRSTDTQYF. The CDR3 DNA is TGTGCCAGCAGCCGGGGCGGAGTGGCGGGACGTAGCACAGATACGCAGTATTTT. The variable domain in full, with the rest retrieved from reference TRBV11-3 and TRBJ2-3, is EAGVVQSPRYKIIEKKQPVAFWCNPISGHNTLYWYLQNLGQGPELLIRYENEEAVDDSQLPKDRFSAERLKGVDSTLKIQPAELGDSAVYLCASSRGGVAGRSTDTQYFGPGTRLTVL.

The J gene is TRBJ1-5, the V gene TRBV7-9; no definite D call. CDR3 length: 19 residues. Germline assignment: CDR1 SEHNR and CDR2 FQNEAQ (reference sequence). V lost 4 bases and J lost 2, with 24 bases in between. The CDR3, as DNA: TGTGCCAGCAGCTCCTCCGGGAAAGGAAGGGTTTTGGGCAATCAGCCCCAGCATTTT. It is translated as CASSSSGKGRVLGNQPQHF.

The chain joins TRBV24-1 to TRBJ2-5; TRBD2 matches 14 bases. CDR1 and CDR2 (germline): KGHDR, SFDVKD. Unmatched junction bases numbered 3, after V lost 2 bases and J lost 2 bases. The CDR3 length is 17 residues. CDR3 amino acids: CATSDWTSGGTQETQYF. The CDR3 nucleotides are TGTGCCACCAGTGATTGGACTAGCGGGGGGACGCAAGAGACCCAGTACTTC.

The chain links TRBV19 to TRBJ1-6; D possibly corresponds to TRBD1 (6 bases). Trimming pared 5 bases from V and 5 bases from J, leaving 13 bases between. The germline gives CDR1 LNHDA, CDR2 SQIVND (reference sequence). CDR3 length: 15 amino acids. CDR3 sequence (DNA): TGTGCCAGTAGTCCGCGGACAGTCAATAATTCACCCCTCCACTTT. Translation gives CASSPRTVNNSPLHF.

This clone was recorded once. For the CDR3, the DNA is TGCGCCAGCAGCCCTGACAGCGCTACTAACTATGGCTACACCTTC. Translation gives CASSPDSATNYGYTF. The V call is TRBV5-1, the J call TRBJ1-2; TRBD1 might be the D (5 bases). V was pared by 4 bases and J by 0 bases, with 13 bases between. The CDR3 runs 15 residues. Germline loops: CDR1 SGHRS, CDR2 YFSETQ.

V gene TRBV4-2 combines with J gene TRBJ2-7, with D perhaps matching TRBD1 (6 bases). Looked up from germline, CDR1 is LGHNA and CDR2 is YNFKEQ. The CDR3 spans 14 residues. V gave up 2 bases and J gave up 5 bases, with 13 bases separating them. The DNA for the CDR3 is TGTGCCAGCAGCCAAAAAGGGGGTACCCACGAGCAGTACTTC. Translation: CASSQKGGTHEQYF.

The genes are TRBV6-6 and TRBJ2-1; TRBD2 aligns across 11 bases. The germline V gene encodes CDR1 MNHNY and CDR2 SVGAGI (reference sequence). The V segment lost 7 bases and the J segment 6 bases; nucleotides outside the gene matches: 8. The CDR3 runs 15 residues. For the CDR3, the DNA is TGTGCCAGCATCAACTTAGCGGGGGGGCCCAATGAGCAGTTCTTC. Residues: CASINLAGGPNEQFF.

The table lists this clone with a count of one. CDR3 coding DNA: TGCGCCAGCAGCCGGGACACTGGAAACACCATATATTTT. This translates into CASSRDTGNTIYF. The chain carries TRBV4-1 and TRBJ1-3, with D perhaps TRBD1 (6 bases). The CDR3 is 13 residues long. V lost 4 bases and J lost 2, with 6 bases in between. The germline V gene encodes CDR1 MGHRA and CDR2 YSYEKL.

The genes are TRBV3-1 (or the pseudogene TRBV3-2) and TRBJ2-7; 7 bases agree with TRBD1. CDR1 and CDR2 from the germline V gene are LGHDT and YNNKEL (reference sequence). Trimming cost V 1 base and J 4 bases; bases outside gene matches: 4. The CDR3 spans 14 residues. The CDR3 loop reads CASSQAGTEYEQYF. The DNA of the CDR3 is TGTGCCAGCAGCCAAGCCGGGACAGAGTACGAGCAGTACTTC.

This clone was picked up a small number of times. The V gene is TRBV11-2, the J gene TRBJ1-2; TRBD1 agrees at 7 bases. Germline trimming cut 5 bases from V and 3 bases from J; bases unmatched to any gene: 3. Looked up from germline, CDR1 is SGHAT and CDR2 is FQNNGV. The CDR3 consists of 13 residues. CDR3 sequence: CASSGDRDYGYTF. The CDR3 region has the DNA TGTGCCAGCAGCGGAGACAGGGACTATGGCTACACCTTC. Supplemented by reference TRBV11-2 and TRBJ1-2, the full variable domain reads EAGVAQSPRYKIIEKRQSVAFWCNPISGHATLYWYQQILGQGPKLLIQFQNNGVVDDSQLPKDRFSAERLKGVDSTLKIQPAKLEDSAVYLCASSGDRDYGYTFGSGTRLTVV.

This chain links TRBV2 with TRBJ1-4; 10 bases align to TRBD1. The CDR3 length is 14 residues. CDR1 and CDR2 (germline): SNHLY, FYNNEI. V was clipped by 6 bases and J by 5 bases; unmatched bases: 3. For the CDR3, the DNA is TGTGCCAGCAGGGACAGGGGGGGGAATGAAAAACTGTTTTTT. As protein: CASRDRGGNEKLFF.

This sequence joins TRBV7-9 and TRBJ2-6, with 7 bases lining up with TRBD1. Germline V gene lookup returns CDR1 SEHNR and CDR2 FQNEAQ (reference sequence). The CDR3 extends over 16 amino acids. V lost 5 bases and J lost 0; bases outside the gene matches: 4. The chain's CDR3 is CASSRGQGSGANVLTF. The CDR3 coding sequence is TGTGCCAGCAGCAGGGGGCAGGGCTCTGGGGCCAACGTCCTGACTTTC.

This CDR3 is CASSLGGQGNTEAFF. Here the CDR3 DNA reads TGTGCCAGCAGCTTAGGGGGACAGGGGAACACTGAAGCTTTCTTT. The chain couples TRBV11-2 to TRBJ1-1; TRBD1 aligns across 9 bases. The CDR3 is 15 amino acids. Germline CDR1 reads SGHAT; CDR2 reads FQNNGV. V lost 1 base, J lost 1 base, and 1 base stayed unmatched.

The V call is TRBV7-9, the J call TRBJ1-2; D not resolved. V lost 2 bases and J lost 8, with 15 bases in between. This CDR3 is built from 14 residues. Germline values: CDR1 SEHNR, CDR2 FQNEAQ (reference sequence). The CDR3 nucleotides read TGTGCCAGCAGCTTATCCGGACTCATCTCGGGCTACACCTTC. It translates to CASSLSGLISGYTF.

The chain combines TRBV24-1 with TRBJ2-5; 8 positions agree with TRBD1. The length of the CDR3 is 16 residues. J gave up 3 bases and V 5 bases, and 10 bases lay outside the gene matches. Germline V gene sequence: CDR1 KGHDR, CDR2 SFDVKD. CDR3 in amino acids: CATSGDRGEGEETQYF. In DNA, the CDR3 is TGTGCCACCAGTGGCGACAGGGGAGAGGGAGAAGAGACCCAGTACTTC.

The chain combines TRBV7-9 with TRBJ2-7; maybe TRBD2 (7 bases). Trimming shortened V by 1 base and J by 2 bases, and 12 bases separated the two germline ends. CDR1 and CDR2 from the germline V gene are SEHNR and FQNEAQ (reference sequence). CDR3 length: 15 amino acids. This chain's CDR3 is CASSLGGGATYEQYF. The CDR3 DNA follows: TGTGCCAGCAGCTTAGGAGGGGGGGCCACCTACGAGCAGTACTTC.

The CDR3 loop reads CASSFDRQGRSYEQYF. As DNA, the CDR3 is TGTGCCAGCAGTTTCGACCGACAGGGGCGATCCTACGAGCAGTACTTC. The chain recombines TRBV6-2 or TRBV6-3 with TRBJ2-7, with 8 bases identical to TRBD1. The V segment lost 4 bases and the J segment 1 base; nucleotides outside the gene matches: 9. Germline CDR1 reads MNHEY; CDR2 reads SVGEGT. The length of the CDR3 is 16 residues.

The sample holds a few counts of this clone. This sequence joins TRBV4-3 and TRBJ2-5; 11 bases match TRBD2. The CDR3 length is 17 residues. V lost 1 base, J lost 5 bases, and 9 bases stayed unmatched. Germline CDR1 is LGHNA and CDR2 is YSLEER. As DNA, the CDR3 is TGCGCCAGCAGCCAAGGGGGGGGACTAGCGGTTGCGGAGACCCAGTACTTC. Its protein product is CASSQGGGLAVAETQYF.

V usage is TRBV21-1 and J usage is TRBJ1-6. TRBV21-1 is given as a pseudogene. The CDR3 has 17 amino acids. This CDR3 reads CASSKGEGGPEWSPLHF. The CDR3 DNA reads TGTGCCAGCAGCAAAGGAGAAGGAGGCCCTGAGTGGTCACCCCTCCACTTT.

In its sample, this clone was seen once. V is TRBV24-1 and J is TRBJ2-6; TRBD1 agrees at 7 bases. CDR1 is KGHDR and CDR2 is SFDVKD in the germline V gene. The CDR3 is 16 amino acids. After removal of 9 bases from V and 1 base from J, the junction contained 8 bases not matched to a gene. In DNA form, the CDR3 reads TGTGCCACCTCAACAGGGGTTTGGTCTGGGGCCAACGTCCTGACTTTC. It yields the protein CATSTGVWSGANVLTF.

This clone has just one count. The CDR3 DNA sequence: TGTGCCAGCAGCTTAGATTGGACAGCCCCAACTAATGAAAAACTGTTTTTT. Translation gives CASSLDWTAPTNEKLFF. This chain uses TRBV7-2 with TRBJ1-4; maybe TRBD1 (6 bases). The CDR3 has 17 amino acids. V was cut by 1 base and J by 0 bases, with 12 bases left in between. Germline V gives CDR1 SGHTA, CDR2 FQGNSA.

J is TRBJ1-2 and V is TRBV13, with TRBD1 as a possible D gene (6 bases). The CDR3 is made up of 17 amino acids. Germline loops: CDR1 PRHDT, CDR2 FYEKMQ (reference sequence). V was trimmed by 7 bases and J by 4 bases, leaving 25 bases between them. CDR3 nucleotides: TGTGCCAGCACCGTAAAAAAATGGGGGCAATCGATCTATGGCTACACCTTC. Its protein is CASTVKKWGQSIYGYTF.

CDR3 in amino acids: CASSPGAGASYEQYF. The CDR3 DNA reads TGTGCCAGCTCACCTGGGGCGGGGGCCTCCTACGAGCAGTACTTC. The chain is built from TRBV18 and TRBJ2-7; the D gene is possibly TRBD2 (7 bases). The CDR3 loop spans 15 amino acids. CDR1 and CDR2 from the germline V gene are KGHSH and LQKENI. V gave up 3 bases and J gave up 0 bases, with 12 bases separating them.

This chain links TRBV4-1 with TRBJ2-3; 8 bases are shared with TRBD1. The V gene end was trimmed by 7 bases and the J gene end by 0 bases; junction bases not matched to a gene: 9. Per the germline V gene, CDR1 is MGHRA and CDR2 is YSYEKL. The CDR3 extends over 16 amino acids. The CDR3 DNA is TGCGCCAGCACTCAAGGACAGGGAATCAGCACAGATACGCAGTATTTT. It codes for CASTQGQGISTDTQYF.

The V gene is TRBV13, the J gene TRBJ1-3; no reliable D call. Germline V gives CDR1 PRHDT, CDR2 FYEKMQ (reference sequence). This CDR3 has 15 amino acids. The germline V and J ends were trimmed by 0 bases and 0 bases, with 6 bases remaining between them. Written as DNA, the CDR3 is TGTGCCAGCAGCTTAGGGGGAGACTCTGGAAACACCATATATTTT. Protein: CASSLGGDSGNTIYF.

The chain links TRBV5-1 to TRBJ2-1; 7 bases fit TRBD1. V was pared by 3 bases and J by 8 bases, with 11 bases of the junction left unmatched. Germline V gene lookup returns CDR1 SGHRS and CDR2 YFSETQ. The CDR3 covers 15 residues. This CDR3 reads CASSSNRGEADEQFF. In DNA, the CDR3 is TGCGCCAGCAGCTCAAACAGGGGAGAGGCTGATGAGCAGTTCTTC.